Listed here are 12 T cell receptor beta chains from one sample, sequenced in a study of blood T cells in healthy people across ages. A sample-barcoded 5' primer and a J-beta primer mix were used in a second PCR of about 7 to 11 cycles. TCRdb used MiXCR to reprocess the 5' RACE reads, holding one entry per CDR3 protein. The sample shows about 1.1 million distinct CDR3 sequences, 35% to 45% of them seen only once. The sample was blood. These receptor sequences come from a man between 18 and 29 years old in good health.

The chain uses TRBV28 and TRBJ2-1; D might be TRBD1 or TRBD2, each matching 6 bases. This CDR3 is 13 amino acids long. Trimming left V 1 base short and J 8 bases short, with 9 bases between. CDR1 and CDR2 from the germline V gene are MDHEN and SYDVKM. The CDR3 DNA is TGTGCCAGCAGTTTATTTCGGGGGCATGAGCAGTTCTTC. Translation: CASSLFRGHEQFF.

CDR3 in amino acids: CASSFGSGSAKNIQYF. The DNA of the CDR3 is TGTGCCAGCAGCTTTGGGTCGGGGTCGGCCAAAAACATTCAGTACTTC. This chain uses TRBV7-2 with TRBJ2-4, with a tentative D call TRBD2 (5 bases). Deletions cut 3 bases from V and 1 base from J, with 13 bases between. In germline, CDR1 is SGHTA, CDR2 FQGNSA. This CDR3 contains 16 residues.

J is TRBJ1-2 and V is TRBV12-3 or TRBV12-4; perhaps TRBD1 as D (5 bases). The CDR3 totals 13 residues. Trimming took off 6 bases at V and 4 bases at J, with 12 bases between the two ends. The CDR3 DNA reads TGTGCCAGCAGGCCCGACAGTGGCTATGGCTACACCTTC. It translates to CASRPDSGYGYTF.

A remark on this clonotype: A read error is possible here, since a much larger clone lies one base away. The gene calls are TRBV7-7 and TRBJ2-3; D is possibly TRBD1 or TRBD2 (5 bases each). The CDR3 is 15 residues long. The germline V gene encodes CDR1 SSHAT and CDR2 FNYEAQ (reference sequence). The CDR3 loop is CASSSGTFIADTQYF. The CDR3 DNA reads TGTGCTAGCAGCTCCGGGACCTTCATCGCAGATACGCAGTATTTT.

This clonotype was counted a single time. The chain employs TRBV5-1 and TRBJ1-1; D is unresolved. V shed 4 bases and J shed 0 bases, with 13 bases lying between them. The CDR3 consists of 15 residues. Germline CDR1 SGHRS, CDR2 YFSETQ. The CDR3 DNA sequence: TGCGCCAGCAGCCCCGCGTGTGGTCTGAACACTGAAGCTTTCTTT. Translation gives CASSPACGLNTEAFF.

This clonotype was counted a few times. CDR3 amino acids: CATSDLKQGGGYTF. CDR3 DNA sequence: TGTGCCACCAGTGATTTGAAACAGGGAGGAGGCTACACCTTC. The chain combines TRBV24-1 with TRBJ1-2; tentative D call: TRBD1 (6 bases). V was cut by 0 bases and J by 8 bases, with 12 bases left in between. Germline assignment: CDR1 KGHDR and CDR2 SFDVKD. The CDR3 covers 14 residues.

The chain combines TRBV24-1 with TRBJ2-2; 8 nucleotides line up with TRBD1. There are 16 residues in the CDR3. The ends lost 3 bases at V and 7 bases at J; junction bases unmatched: 9. CDR1 and CDR2 (germline): KGHDR, SFDVKD. CDR3 loop: CATSDPGQGVVGELFF. The CDR3, as DNA: TGTGCCACCAGTGATCCAGGACAGGGTGTGGTCGGGGAGCTGTTTTTT.

This clonotype turned up a few times. The V call is TRBV19, the J call TRBJ2-3; 11 bases are a match to TRBD2. Germline trimming cut 4 bases from V and 2 bases from J; bases unmatched to any gene: 5. The length of the CDR3 is 16 residues. CDR1 LNHDA and CDR2 SQIVND come from the germline V gene (reference sequence). As DNA, the CDR3 is TGTGCCAGTAGTAATCCACTAGCGGGGGCCACAGATACGCAGTATTTT. It codes for CASSNPLAGATDTQYF. Variable domain in full (rest from reference TRBV19 and TRBJ2-3): DGGITQSPKYLFRKEGQNVTLSCEQNLNHDAMYWYRQDPGQGLRLIYYSQIVNDFQKGDIAEGYSVSREKKESFPLTVTSAQKNPTAFYLCASSNPLAGATDTQYFGPGTRLTVL.

This clonotype has at least ten counts. Compared with germline, one end of the junction differs, possibly owing to a read error. The chain couples TRBV7-9 to TRBJ2-1, with D possibly matching TRBD2 (5 bases). The CDR3 length is 13 residues. Germline CDR1 and CDR2: SEHNR and FQNEAQ (reference sequence). The chain's CDR3 is CASSLARVNEQFF. In DNA form, the CDR3 reads TGTGCCAGCAGCCTAGCCCGGGTTAATGAGCAGTTCTTC.

This rearrangement joins TRBV7-2 to TRBJ2-5, with a tentative D call TRBD1 (7 bases). The CDR3 contains 13 residues. The germline CDR1 and CDR2 sequences are SGHTA and FQGNSA. Trimming pared 8 bases from V and 4 bases from J, leaving 14 bases between. The CDR3 DNA follows: TGTGCCAGCGCAGGGGGGTTAGGAGAGACCCAGTACTTC. The encoded protein is CASAGGLGETQYF.

This clonotype showed up just a few times. The chain is built from TRBV12-3 or TRBV12-4 and TRBJ2-1, with unresolved D. This CDR3 is built from 12 residues. Trimming pared 1 base from V and 10 bases from J, leaving 8 bases between. CDR3 protein: CASSLEAWEQFF. The CDR3, as DNA: TGTGCCAGCAGTTTAGAAGCGTGGGAGCAGTTCTTC.

The CDR3 DNA is TGTGCCAGCAGTGAAAGTAGAGGGGAGACCTATGGCTACACCTTC. This encodes CASSESRGETYGYTF. The genes are TRBV2 and TRBJ1-2; possible D gene TRBD1, 5 bases. This CDR3 has 15 amino acids. Trimming left V 2 bases short and J 4 bases short, with 14 bases between. Per the germline V gene, CDR1 is SNHLY and CDR2 is FYNNEI.